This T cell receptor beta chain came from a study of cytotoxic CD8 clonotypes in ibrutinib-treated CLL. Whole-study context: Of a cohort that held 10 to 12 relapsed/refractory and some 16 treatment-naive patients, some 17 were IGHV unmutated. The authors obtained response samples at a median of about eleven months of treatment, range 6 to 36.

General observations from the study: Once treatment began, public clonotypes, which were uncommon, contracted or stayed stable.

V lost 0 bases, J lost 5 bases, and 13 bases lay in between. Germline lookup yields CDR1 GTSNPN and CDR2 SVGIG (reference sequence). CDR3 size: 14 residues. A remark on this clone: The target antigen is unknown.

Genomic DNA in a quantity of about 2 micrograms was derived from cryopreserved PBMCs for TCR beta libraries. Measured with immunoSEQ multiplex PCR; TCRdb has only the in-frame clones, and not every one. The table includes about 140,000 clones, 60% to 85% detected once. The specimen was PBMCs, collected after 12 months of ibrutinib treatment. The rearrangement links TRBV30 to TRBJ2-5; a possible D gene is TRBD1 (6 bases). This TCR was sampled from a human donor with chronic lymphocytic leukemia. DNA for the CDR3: TGTGCCTGGAGTGTCCAGGGGCGCGGGGAGACCCAGTACTTC. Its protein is CAWSVQGRGETQYF.